This T cell receptor (beta chain) was sequenced during a study of T-cell reconstitution after alpha-beta-depleted transplantation in children. Notes on the study in general: T-cell counts and diversity at one year following transplant were attributed mainly to newly produced T cells. Day-60 TCRbeta diversity that was high in some patients was derived from surviving recipient T cells and thymic progenitors. Reported findings indicate that, about two months after transplant, alpha-beta T cells came from several hundred expanded clones, which were derived from non-depleted graft cells.

This clonotype was detected ten times or more. The antigen is undetermined. It was with unique molecular identifiers that the TCRbeta library was prepared. In TCRdb, the PCR reads were re-called with MiXCR into one record per CDR3 protein. This repertoire shows around 960,000 distinct CDR3 sequences, roughly 31% found once; its top ten account for about 28%. With 6 bases removed from V and 8 bases from J, the gap between germline ends came to 4 bases. The CDR3 contains 10 residues. This receptor was identified in a boy under two years old who had a stem cell transplant for SCID, so the T cells may come from the graft donor. The sample was PBMCs, mostly from graft donor cells, taken 360 days after TCRalphabeta/CD19-depleted stem cell transplant. The rearrangement joins TRBV12-3 or TRBV12-4 to TRBJ2-2; D is unclear. DNA for the CDR3: TGTGCCAGCAGGGCGGGGGAGCTGTTTTTT. Encoded protein: CASRAGELFF.